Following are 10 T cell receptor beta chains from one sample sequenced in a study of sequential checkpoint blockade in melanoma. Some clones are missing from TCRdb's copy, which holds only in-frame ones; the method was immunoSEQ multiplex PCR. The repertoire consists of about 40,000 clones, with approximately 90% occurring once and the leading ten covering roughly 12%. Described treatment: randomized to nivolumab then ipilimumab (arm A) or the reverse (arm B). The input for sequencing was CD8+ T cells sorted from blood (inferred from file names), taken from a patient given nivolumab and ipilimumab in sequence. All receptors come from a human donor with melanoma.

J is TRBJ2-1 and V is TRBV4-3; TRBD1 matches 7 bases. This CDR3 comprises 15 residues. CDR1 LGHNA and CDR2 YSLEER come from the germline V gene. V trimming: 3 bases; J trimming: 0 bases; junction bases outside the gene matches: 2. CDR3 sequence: CASSQDRSSYNEQFF. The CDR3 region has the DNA TGCGCCAGCAGCCAGGACAGGAGCTCCTACAATGAGCAGTTCTTC.

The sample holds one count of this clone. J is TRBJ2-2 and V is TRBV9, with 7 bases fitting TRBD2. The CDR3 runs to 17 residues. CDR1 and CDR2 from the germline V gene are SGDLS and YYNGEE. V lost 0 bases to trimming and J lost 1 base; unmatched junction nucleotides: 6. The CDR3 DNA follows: TGTGCCAGCAGCGTAGTCGTCCTAGCGGTGAACACCGGGGAGCTGTTTTTT. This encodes CASSVVVLAVNTGELFF.

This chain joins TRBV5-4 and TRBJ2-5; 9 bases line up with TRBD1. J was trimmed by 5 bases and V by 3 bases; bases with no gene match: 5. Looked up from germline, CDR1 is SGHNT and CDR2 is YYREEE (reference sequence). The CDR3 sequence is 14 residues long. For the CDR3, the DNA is TGTGCCAGCAGCTCGGACAGGGGCGCCGAGACCCAGTACTTC. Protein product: CASSSDRGAETQYF.

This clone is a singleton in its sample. This chain's CDR3 is CASSWRTGGVGGEKLFF. CDR3 DNA sequence: TGTGCCAGCAGTTGGCGGACAGGGGGCGTGGGAGGGGAAAAACTGTTTTTT. The J gene is TRBJ1-4, the V gene TRBV27, with 11 positions matching TRBD1. This CDR3 has 17 residues. The germline gives CDR1 MNHEY, CDR2 SMNVEV (reference sequence). With 4 bases clipped from V and 8 bases from J, the junction kept 12 bases outside the gene matches.

The DNA for the CDR3 is TGTGCCAGCAGCGTAGGTGGAGGAGGCGCCCGCTATGGCTACACCTTC. This encodes CASSVGGGGARYGYTF. V gene TRBV9 combines with J gene TRBJ1-2; D not certain. From germline, CDR1 is SGDLS and CDR2 YYNGEE. This CDR3 has 16 amino acids. Trimming took off 0 bases at V and 4 bases at J, with 16 bases between the two ends.

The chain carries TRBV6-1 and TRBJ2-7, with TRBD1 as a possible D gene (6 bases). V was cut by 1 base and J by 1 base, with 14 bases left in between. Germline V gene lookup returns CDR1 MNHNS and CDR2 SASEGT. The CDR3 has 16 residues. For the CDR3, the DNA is TGTGCCAGCAGTGAAGACATAGACAGGAGTTCCTACGAGCAGTACTTC. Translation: CASSEDIDRSSYEQYF.

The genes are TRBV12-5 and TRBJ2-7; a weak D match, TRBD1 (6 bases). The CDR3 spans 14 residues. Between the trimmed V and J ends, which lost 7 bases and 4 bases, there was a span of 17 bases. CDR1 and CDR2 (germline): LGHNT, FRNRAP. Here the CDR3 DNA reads TGTGCTAGTGCCCCGGTAGGGGGTGGTTACGAGCAGTACTTC. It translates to CASAPVGGGYEQYF.

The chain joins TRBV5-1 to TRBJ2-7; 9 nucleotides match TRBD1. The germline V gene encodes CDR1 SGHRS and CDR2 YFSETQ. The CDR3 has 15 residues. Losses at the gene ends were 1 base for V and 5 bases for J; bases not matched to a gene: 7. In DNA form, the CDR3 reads TGCGCCAGCAGCTTGACAGGGACAGGGAAGAACGAGCAGTACTTC. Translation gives CASSLTGTGKNEQYF.

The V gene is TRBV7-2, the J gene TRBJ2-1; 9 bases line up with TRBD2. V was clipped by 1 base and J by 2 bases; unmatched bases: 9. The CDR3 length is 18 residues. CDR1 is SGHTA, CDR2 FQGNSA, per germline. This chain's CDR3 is CASSLEWGGRATYNEQFF. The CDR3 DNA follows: TGTGCCAGCAGCTTAGAATGGGGCGGGAGGGCAACCTACAATGAGCAGTTCTTC. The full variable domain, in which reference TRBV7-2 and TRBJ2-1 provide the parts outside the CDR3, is GAGVSQSPSNKVTEKGKDVELRCDPISGHTALYWYRQSLGQGLEFLIYFQGNSAPDKSGLPSDRFSAERTGGSVSTLTIQRTQQEDSAVYLCASSLEWGGRATYNEQFFGPGTRLTVL.

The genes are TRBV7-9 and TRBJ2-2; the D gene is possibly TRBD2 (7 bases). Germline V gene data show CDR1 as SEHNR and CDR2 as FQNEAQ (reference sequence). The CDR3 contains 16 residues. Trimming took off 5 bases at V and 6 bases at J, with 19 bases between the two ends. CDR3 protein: CASSPNSGGLAGELFF. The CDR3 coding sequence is TGTGCCAGCAGCCCCAACTCCGGGGGGCTTGCCGGGGAGCTGTTTTTT.